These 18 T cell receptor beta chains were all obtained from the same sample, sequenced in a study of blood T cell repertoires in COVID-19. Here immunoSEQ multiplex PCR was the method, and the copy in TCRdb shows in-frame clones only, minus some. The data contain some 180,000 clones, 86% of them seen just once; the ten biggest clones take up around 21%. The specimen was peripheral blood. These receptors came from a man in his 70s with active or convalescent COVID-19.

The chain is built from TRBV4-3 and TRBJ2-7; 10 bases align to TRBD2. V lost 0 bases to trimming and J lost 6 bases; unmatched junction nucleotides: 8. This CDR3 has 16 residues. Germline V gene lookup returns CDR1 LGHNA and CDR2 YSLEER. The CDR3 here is CASSQEIRLAGVEQYF. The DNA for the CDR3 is TGCGCCAGCAGCCAAGAGATTCGGCTAGCGGGAGTCGAGCAGTACTTC.

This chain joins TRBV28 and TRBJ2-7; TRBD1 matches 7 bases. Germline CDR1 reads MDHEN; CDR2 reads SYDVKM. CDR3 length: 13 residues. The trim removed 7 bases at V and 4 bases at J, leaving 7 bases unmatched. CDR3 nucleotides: TGTGCCAGCACCTCCGGGACAGAGTACGAGCAGTACTTC. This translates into CASTSGTEYEQYF.

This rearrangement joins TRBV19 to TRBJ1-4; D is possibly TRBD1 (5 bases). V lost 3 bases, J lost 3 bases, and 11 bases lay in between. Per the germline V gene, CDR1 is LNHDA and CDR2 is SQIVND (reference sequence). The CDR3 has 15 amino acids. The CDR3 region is CASSIARVANEKLFF. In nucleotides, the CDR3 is TGTGCCAGTAGTATTGCCAGGGTTGCTAATGAAAAACTGTTTTTT.

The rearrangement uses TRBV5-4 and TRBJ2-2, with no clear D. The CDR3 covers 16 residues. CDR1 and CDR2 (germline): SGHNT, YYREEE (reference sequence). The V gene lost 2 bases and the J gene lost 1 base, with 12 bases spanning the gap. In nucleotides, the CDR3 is TGTGCCAGCAGCTTCGGTGGAAGACTGAACACCGGGGAGCTGTTTTTT. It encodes CASSFGGRLNTGELFF.

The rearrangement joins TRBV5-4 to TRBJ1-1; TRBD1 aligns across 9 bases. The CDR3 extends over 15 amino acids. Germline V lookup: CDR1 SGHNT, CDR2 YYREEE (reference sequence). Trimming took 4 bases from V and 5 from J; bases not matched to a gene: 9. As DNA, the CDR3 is TGTGCCAGCAGCCTAATGGACAGGGGAGAAACTGAAGCTTTCTTT. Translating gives CASSLMDRGETEAFF.

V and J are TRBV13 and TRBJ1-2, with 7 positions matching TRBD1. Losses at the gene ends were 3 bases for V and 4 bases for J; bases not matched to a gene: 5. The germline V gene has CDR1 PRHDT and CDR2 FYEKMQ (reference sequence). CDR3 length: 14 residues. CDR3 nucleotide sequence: TGTGCCAGCAGCTTCCCGACAGGGACCTATGGCTACACCTTC. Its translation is CASSFPTGTYGYTF.

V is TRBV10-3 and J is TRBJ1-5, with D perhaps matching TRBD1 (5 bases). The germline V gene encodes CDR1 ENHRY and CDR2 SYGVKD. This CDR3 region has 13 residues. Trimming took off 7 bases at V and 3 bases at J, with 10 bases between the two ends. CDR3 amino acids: CAITGGLNQPQHF. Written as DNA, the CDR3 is TGTGCCATCACGGGGGGACTCAATCAGCCCCAGCATTTT.

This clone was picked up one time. This CDR3 is CASSPRTPNTAFF. CDR3 bases: TGTGCCAGCAGCCCTAGGACACCCAATACGGCTTTCTTT. The V call is TRBV12-3 or TRBV12-4, the J call TRBJ1-1; TRBD1 might be the D (5 bases). V lost 6 bases to trimming and J lost 11 bases, with 19 bases between them. The length of the CDR3 is 13 residues.

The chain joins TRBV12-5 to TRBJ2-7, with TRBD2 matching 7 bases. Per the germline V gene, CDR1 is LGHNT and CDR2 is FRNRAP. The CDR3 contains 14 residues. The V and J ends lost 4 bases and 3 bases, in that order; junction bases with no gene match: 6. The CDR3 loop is CASGYGGFGYEQYF. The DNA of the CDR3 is TGTGCTAGTGGTTACGGGGGGTTTGGCTACGAGCAGTACTTC.

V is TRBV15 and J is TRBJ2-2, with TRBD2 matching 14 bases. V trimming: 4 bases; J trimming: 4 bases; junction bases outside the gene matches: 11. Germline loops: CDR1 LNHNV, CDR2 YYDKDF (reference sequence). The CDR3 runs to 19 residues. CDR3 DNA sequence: TGTGCCACCAGCAATGGACTAGCGGGAGGTTTAAGAGGCACCGGGGAGCTGTTTTTT. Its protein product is CATSNGLAGGLRGTGELFF.

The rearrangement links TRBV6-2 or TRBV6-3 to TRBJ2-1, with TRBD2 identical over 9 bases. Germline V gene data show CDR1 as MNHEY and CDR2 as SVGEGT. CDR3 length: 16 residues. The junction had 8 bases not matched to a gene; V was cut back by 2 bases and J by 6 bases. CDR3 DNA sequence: TGTGCCAGCAGTTACCTGATGGCTAGCGGGACCAATGAGCAGTTCTTC. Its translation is CASSYLMASGTNEQFF.

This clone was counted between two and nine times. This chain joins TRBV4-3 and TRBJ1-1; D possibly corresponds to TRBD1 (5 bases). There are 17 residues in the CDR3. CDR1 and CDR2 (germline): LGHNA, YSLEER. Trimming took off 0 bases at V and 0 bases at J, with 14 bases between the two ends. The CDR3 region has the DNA TGCGCCAGCAGCCAAGAGGGTGGGGGGTTACTGAACACTGAAGCTTTCTTT. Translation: CASSQEGGGLLNTEAFF.

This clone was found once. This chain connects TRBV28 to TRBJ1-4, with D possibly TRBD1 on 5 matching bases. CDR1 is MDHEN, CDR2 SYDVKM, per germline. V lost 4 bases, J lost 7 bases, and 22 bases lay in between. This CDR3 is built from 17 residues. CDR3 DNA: TGTGCCAGCAGTTGGGGGGGTCGGGGTCGAGAGCGTGAAAAACTGTTTTTT. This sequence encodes CASSWGGRGREREKLFF.

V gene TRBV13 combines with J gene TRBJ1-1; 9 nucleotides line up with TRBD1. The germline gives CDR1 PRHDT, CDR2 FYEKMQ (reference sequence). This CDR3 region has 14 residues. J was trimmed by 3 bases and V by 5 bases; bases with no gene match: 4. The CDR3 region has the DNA TGTGCCAGCAGCCGAGGACAGGGGTACACTGAAGCTTTCTTT. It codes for CASSRGQGYTEAFF. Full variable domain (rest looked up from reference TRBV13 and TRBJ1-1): AAGVIQSPRHLIKEKRETATLKCYPIPRHDTVYWYQQGPGQDPQFLISFYEKMQSDKGSIPDRFSAQQFSDYHSELNMSSLELGDSALYFCASSRGQGYTEAFFGQGTRLTVV.

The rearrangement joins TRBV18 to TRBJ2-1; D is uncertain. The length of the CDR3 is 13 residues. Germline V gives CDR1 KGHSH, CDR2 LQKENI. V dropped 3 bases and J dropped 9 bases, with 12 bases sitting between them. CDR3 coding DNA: TGTGCCAGCTCACCCGTGTCAAGAGTTGAGCAGTTCTTC. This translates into CASSPVSRVEQFF. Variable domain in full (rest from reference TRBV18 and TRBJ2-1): NAGVMQNPRHLVRRRGQEARLRCSPMKGHSHVYWYRQLPEEGLKFMVYLQKENIIDESGMPKERFSAEFPKEGPSILRIQQVVRGDSAAYFCASSPVSRVEQFFGPGTRLTVL.

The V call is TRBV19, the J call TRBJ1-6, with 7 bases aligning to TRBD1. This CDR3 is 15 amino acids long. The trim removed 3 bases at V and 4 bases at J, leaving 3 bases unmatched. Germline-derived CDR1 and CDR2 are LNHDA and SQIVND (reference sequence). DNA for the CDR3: TGTGCCAGTAGTATCGACAGGGCTTATAATTCACCCCTCCACTTT. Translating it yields CASSIDRAYNSPLHF.

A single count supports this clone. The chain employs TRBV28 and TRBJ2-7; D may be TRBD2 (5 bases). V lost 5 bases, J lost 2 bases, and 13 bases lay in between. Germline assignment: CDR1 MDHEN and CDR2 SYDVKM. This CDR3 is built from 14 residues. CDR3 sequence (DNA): TGTGCCAGCAGTCCTCCAGCCGGGGCCTACGAGCAGTACTTC. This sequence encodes CASSPPAGAYEQYF.

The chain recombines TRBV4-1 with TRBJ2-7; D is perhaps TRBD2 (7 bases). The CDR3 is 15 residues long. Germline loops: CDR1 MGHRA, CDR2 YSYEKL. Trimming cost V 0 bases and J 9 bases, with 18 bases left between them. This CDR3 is CASSQDPGGYDPQYF. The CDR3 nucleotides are TGCGCCAGCAGCCAAGATCCGGGGGGCTACGACCCGCAGTACTTC.